A single T cell receptor beta chain is shown here with its context. Its antigen is not yet known. It has no much larger one-base neighbor in the sample; base qualities were not kept. The data are from a study of T-cell reconstitution after alpha-beta-depleted transplantation in children (dated by TCRdb to about 2016). Notes on the research overall: The study quantitatively tracked T-cell immune reconstitution after TCRalphabeta/CD19-depleted allogeneic hematopoietic cell transplantation in children using TCR repertoire profiling.

Study-wide conclusions, independent of this receptor: Hyperexpanded clone frequencies declined over subsequent months; after one year, T-cell counts and TCRbeta diversity were mostly attributed to newly produced T cells. Apparently early alphabetaT-cell count recovery about two months after transplant reportedly relied on only several hundred rapidly expanded clones derived from non-depleted graft cells. In some patients, high TCRbeta diversity at day 60 was attributed to recipient T cells and intrathymic progenitors that had survived conditioning.

The library came from PCR. TCRdb lists the instrument as Illumina HiSeq 2500. TCR library preparation used molecular barcoding, with unique molecular identifiers applied to normalize quantification of the TCRbeta repertoire. TCRdb redid the processing of the public reads, applying fastp at Q25 and MiXCR, and retained in-frame beta chains. When rows share a CDR3 protein, they turn into one entry using the most common DNA and genes. The sample table holds more than 400,000 distinct CDR3 sequences, of which roughly 44% were seen once. The ten largest clones take up under 30% of the sample. The treatment or condition label on this specimen signifies: allogeneic hematopoietic cell transplantation with graft depleted of TCRalphabeta T cells and CD19 B cells. Transplant recipients were children who received TCRalphabeta/CD19-depleted allogeneic hematopoietic cell grafts. The germline V gene gives CDR1 as MDHEN and CDR2 as SYDVKM. V sheds 6 bases and J sheds 1 base, leaving 13 bases between their ends. The CDR3 holds 14 amino acids from the cysteine to the phenylalanine. The CDR3 DNA has 42 bases and is translated from base 1.

This specimen was PBMCs, taken before TCRalphabeta/CD19-depleted stem cell transplant. The receptor chain draws on TRBV28 and TRBJ2-7, and TRBD1 may be the D gene, going by 6 matching bases. This TCR derives from a girl between 2 and 10 years old with aplastic anemia, due to receive a stem cell transplant. The nucleotide sequence is given as TGTGCCAGCAGCCCACAGGGCTTTTCCTACGAGCAGTACTTC. It translates as CASSPQGFSYEQYF.